This paragraph reports one T cell receptor (beta chain). What it binds is unknown. An end of the junction differs from the germline gene, which may be a read error. PCR was performed using 60 Vbeta and 13 Jbeta primers. The repertoire was sequenced with immunoSEQ multiplex PCR; TCRdb's copy has only in-frame clones and lacks some. Of 80,000 or so clones in the sample, roughly 76% were seen once. This specimen comes from a study of cytomegalovirus exposure and HLA in healthy donors. In the study overall: Early on, a data release was issued that held roughly 80 million unique TCRs from HLA-typed donors.

Germline V gene lookup returns CDR1 SSHAT and CDR2 FNYEAQ (reference sequence). The CDR3 runs to 13 residues. Regarding the study as a whole: A further, later analysis showed that HLA-associated TCR beta chains (compared with equally common others) were more clonally expanded. Rarity marked most TCR sequences, yet some public TCRs occurred in many donors.

The origin of this receptor is a woman between 35 and 50 years old in good health and CMV-seronegative. The chain recombines TRBV7-7 with TRBJ2-5, with a possible D match to TRBD2 (6 bases). Sequenced material: PBMCs. CDR3 DNA sequence: TGTGCTAGCAGCTTTGGGGGGTCTGAGACCCAGTACTTC. Its protein product is CASSFGGSETQYF. Full variable domain (remainder filled in from reference TRBV7-7 and TRBJ2-5): GAGVSQSPRYKVTKRGQDVTLRCDPISSHATLYWYQQALGQGPEFLTYFNYEAQPDKSGLPSDRFSAERPEGSISTLTIQRTEQRDSAMYRCASSFGGSETQYFGPGTRLLVL.